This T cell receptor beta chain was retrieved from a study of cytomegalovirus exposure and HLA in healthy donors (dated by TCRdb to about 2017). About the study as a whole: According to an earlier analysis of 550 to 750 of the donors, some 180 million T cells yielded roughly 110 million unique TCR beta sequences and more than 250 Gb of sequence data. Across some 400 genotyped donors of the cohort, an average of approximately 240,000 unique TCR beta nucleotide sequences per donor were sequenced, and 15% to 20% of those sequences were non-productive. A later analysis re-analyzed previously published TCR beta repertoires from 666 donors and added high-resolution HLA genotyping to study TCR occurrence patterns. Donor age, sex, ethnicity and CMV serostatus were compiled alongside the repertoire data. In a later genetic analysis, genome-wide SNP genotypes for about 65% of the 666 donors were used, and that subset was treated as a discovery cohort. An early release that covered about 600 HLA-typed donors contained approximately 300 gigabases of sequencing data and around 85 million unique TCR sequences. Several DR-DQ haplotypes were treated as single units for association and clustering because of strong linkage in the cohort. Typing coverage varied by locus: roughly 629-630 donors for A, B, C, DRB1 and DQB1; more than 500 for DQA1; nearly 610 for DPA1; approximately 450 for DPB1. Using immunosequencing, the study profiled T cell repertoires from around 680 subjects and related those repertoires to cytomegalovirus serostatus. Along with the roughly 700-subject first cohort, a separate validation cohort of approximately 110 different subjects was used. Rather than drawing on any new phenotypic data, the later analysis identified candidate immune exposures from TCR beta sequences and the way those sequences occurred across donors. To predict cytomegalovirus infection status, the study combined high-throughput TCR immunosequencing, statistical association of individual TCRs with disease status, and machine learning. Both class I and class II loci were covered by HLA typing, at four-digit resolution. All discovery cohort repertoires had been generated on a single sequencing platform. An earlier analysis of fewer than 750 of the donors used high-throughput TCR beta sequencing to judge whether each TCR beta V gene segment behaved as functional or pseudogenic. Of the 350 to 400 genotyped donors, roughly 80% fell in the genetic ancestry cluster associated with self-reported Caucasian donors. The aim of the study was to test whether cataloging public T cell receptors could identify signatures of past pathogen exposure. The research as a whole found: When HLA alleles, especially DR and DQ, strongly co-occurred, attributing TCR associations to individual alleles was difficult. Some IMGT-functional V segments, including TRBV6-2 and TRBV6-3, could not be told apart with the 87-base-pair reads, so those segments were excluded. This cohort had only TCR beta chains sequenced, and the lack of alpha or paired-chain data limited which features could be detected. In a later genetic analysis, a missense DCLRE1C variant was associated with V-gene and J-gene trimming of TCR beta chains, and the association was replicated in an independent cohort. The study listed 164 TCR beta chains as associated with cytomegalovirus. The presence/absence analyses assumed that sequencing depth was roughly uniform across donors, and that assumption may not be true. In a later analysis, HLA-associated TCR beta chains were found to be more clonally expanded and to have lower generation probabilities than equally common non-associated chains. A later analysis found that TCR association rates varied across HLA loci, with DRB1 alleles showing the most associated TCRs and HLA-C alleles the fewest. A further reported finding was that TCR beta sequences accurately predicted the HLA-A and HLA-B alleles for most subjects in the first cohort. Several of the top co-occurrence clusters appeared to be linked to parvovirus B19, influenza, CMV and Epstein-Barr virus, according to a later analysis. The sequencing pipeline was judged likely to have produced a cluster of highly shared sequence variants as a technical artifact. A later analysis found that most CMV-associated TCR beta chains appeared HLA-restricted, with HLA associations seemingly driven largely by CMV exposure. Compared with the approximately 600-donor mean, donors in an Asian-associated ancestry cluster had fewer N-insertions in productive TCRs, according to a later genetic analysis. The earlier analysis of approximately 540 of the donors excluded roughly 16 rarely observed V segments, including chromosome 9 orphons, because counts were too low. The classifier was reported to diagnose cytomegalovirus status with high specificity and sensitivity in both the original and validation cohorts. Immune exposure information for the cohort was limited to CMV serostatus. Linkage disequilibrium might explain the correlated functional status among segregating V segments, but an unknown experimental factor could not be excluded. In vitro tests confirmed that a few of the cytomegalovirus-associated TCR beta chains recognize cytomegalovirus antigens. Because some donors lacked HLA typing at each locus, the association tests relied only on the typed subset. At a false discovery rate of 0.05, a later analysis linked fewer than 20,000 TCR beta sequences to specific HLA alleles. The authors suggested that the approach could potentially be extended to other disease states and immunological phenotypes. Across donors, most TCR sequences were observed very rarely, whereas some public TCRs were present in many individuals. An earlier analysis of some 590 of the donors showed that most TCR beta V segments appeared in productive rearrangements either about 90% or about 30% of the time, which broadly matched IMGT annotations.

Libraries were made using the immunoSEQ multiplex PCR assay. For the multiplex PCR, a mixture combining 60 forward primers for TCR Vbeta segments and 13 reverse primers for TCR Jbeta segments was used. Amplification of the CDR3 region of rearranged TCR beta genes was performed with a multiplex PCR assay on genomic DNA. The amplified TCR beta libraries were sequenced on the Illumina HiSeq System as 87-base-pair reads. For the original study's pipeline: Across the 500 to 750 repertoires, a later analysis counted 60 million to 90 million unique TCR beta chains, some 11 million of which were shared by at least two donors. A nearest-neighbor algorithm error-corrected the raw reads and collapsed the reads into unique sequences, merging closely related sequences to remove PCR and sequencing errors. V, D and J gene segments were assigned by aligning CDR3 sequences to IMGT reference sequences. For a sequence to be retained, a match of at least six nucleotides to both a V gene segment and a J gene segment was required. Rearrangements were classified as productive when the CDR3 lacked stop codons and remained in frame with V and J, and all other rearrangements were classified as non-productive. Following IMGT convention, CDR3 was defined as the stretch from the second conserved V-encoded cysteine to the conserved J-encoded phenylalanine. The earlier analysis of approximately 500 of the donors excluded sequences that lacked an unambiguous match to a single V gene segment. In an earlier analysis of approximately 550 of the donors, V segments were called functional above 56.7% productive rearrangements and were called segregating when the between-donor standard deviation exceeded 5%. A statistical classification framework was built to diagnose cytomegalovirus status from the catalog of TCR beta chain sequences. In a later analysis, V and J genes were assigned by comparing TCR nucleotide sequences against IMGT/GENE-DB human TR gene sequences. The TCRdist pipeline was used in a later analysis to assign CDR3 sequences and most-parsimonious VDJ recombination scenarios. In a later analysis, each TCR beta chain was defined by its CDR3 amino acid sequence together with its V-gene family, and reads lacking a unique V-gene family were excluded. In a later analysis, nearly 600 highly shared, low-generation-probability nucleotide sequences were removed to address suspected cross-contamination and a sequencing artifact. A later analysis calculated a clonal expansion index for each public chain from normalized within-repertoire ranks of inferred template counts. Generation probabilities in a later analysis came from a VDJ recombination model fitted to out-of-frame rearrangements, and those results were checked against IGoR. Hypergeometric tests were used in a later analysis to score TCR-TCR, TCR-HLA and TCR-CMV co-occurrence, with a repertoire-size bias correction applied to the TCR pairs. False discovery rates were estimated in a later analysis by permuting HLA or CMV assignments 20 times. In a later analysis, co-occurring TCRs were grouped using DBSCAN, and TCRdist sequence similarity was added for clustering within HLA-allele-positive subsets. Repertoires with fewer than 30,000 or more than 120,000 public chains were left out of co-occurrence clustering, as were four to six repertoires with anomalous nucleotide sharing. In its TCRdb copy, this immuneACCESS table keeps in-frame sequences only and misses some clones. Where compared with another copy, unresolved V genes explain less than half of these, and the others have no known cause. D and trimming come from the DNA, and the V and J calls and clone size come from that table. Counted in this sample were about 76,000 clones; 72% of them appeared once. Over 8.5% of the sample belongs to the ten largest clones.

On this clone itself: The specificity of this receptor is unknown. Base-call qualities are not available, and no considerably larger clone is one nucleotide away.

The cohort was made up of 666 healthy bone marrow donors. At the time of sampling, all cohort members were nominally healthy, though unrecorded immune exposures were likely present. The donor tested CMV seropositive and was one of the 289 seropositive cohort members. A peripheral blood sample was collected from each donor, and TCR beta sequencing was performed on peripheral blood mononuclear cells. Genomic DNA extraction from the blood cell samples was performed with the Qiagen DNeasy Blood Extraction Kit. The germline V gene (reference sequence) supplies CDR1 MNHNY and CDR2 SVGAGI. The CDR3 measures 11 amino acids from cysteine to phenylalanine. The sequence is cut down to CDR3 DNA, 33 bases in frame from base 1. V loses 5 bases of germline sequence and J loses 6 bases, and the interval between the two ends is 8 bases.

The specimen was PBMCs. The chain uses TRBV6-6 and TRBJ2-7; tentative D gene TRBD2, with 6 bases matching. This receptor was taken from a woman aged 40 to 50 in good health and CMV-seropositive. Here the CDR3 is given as CASSGGSEQYF. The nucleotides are TGTGCCAGCAGTGGGGGGAGCGAGCAGTACTTC.